This TCR beta chain was identified during a study of human versus mouse CDR3 diversity and MHC coevolution. CDR3 length: 15 residues. Losses at the gene ends were 1 base for V and 0 bases for J; bases not matched to a gene: 1. Germline values: CDR1 SGHAT, CDR2 FQNNGV. Repertoires were generated with immunoSEQ multiplex PCR, while TCRdb's copy carries only in-frame clones and drops some. This sample has about 60,000 clones, with approximately 94% found just once. The sample taken for sequencing was naive CD4+ T cells from blood. Specified subset: CD45RO-negative CD62L-positive naive CD4 T cells. The sequence derives from a person in their 60s in good health. This chain links TRBV11-2 with TRBJ2-3; 7 bases are a match to TRBD1. Written as DNA, the CDR3 is TGTGCCAGCAGCTTAGGGGGACAGAGCACAGATACGCAGTATTTT. This sequence encodes CASSLGGQSTDTQYF.